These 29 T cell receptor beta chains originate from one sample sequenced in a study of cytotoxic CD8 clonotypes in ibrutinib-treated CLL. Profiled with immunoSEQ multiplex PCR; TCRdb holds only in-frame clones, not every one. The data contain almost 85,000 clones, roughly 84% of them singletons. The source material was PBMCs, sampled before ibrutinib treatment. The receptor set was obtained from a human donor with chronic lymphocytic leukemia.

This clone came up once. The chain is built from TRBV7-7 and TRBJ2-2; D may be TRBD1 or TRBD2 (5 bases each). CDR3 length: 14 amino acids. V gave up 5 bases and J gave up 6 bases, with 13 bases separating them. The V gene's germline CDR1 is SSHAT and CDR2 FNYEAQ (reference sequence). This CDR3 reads CASSPPGAPGELFF. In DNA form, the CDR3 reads TGTGCCAGCAGCCCCCCCGGGGCGCCCGGGGAGCTGTTTTTT.

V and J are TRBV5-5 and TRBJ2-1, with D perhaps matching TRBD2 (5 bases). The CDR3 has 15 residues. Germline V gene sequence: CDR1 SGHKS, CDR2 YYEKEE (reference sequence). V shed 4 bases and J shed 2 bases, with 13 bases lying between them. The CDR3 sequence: CASSVAPGAYNEQFF. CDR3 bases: TGTGCCAGCAGCGTAGCCCCCGGGGCCTACAATGAGCAGTTCTTC.

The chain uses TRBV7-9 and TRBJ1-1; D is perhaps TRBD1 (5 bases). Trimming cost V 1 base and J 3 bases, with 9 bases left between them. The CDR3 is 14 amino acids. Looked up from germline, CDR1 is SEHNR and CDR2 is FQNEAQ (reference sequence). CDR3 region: CASSLEGRDTEAFF. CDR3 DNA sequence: TGTGCCAGCAGCTTAGAGGGCAGGGACACTGAAGCTTTCTTT.

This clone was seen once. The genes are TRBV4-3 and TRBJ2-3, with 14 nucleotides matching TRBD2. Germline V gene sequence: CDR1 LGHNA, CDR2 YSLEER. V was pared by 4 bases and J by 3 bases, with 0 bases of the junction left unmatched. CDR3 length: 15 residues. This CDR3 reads CASSRTSGRTDTQYF. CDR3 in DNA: TGCGCCAGCAGCCGGACTAGCGGGAGGACAGATACGCAGTATTTT.

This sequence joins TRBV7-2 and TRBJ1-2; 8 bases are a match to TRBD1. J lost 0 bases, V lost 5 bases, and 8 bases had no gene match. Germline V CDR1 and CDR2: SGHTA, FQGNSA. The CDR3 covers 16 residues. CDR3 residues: CASSPRQGQANYGYTF. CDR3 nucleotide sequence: TGTGCCAGCAGCCCCAGACAGGGGCAAGCTAACTATGGCTACACCTTC. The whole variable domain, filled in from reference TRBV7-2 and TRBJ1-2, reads GAGVSQSPSNKVTEKGKDVELRCDPISGHTALYWYRQSLGQGLEFLIYFQGNSAPDKSGLPSDRFSAERTGGSVSTLTIQRTQQEDSAVYLCASSPRQGQANYGYTFGSGTRLTVV.

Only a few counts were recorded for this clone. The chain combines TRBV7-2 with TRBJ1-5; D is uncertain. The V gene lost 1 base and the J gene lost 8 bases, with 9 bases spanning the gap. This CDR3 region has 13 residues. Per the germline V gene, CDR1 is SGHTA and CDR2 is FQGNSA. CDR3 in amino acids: CASSLETLKPQHF. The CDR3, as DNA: TGTGCCAGCAGCTTAGAAACCCTGAAGCCCCAGCATTTT.

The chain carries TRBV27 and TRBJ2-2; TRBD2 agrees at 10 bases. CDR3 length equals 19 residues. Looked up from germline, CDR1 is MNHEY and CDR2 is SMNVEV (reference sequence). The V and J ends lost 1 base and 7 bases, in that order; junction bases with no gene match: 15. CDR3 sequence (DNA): TGTGCCAGCAGTTTATGGTACCCTAGCGGGAGTATCTCGGGCGGGGAGCTGTTTTTT. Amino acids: CASSLWYPSGSISGGELFF.

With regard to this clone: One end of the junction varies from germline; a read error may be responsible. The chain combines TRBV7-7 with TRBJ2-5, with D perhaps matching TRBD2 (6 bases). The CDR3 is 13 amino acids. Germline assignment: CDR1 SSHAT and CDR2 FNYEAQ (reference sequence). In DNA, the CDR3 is TGTGCTAGCAGCCGGGACTTTCAAGAGACCCAGTACTTC. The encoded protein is CASSRDFQETQYF.

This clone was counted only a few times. The CDR3 sequence is CASSVLGQNEKLFF. Here the CDR3 DNA reads TGTGCCAGCAGTGTGTTAGGCCAGAATGAAAAACTGTTTTTT. The rearrangement links TRBV6-1 to TRBJ1-4; D call uncertain. Germline V lookup: CDR1 MNHNS, CDR2 SASEGT. V was cut by 4 bases and J by 5 bases, with 11 bases left in between. The length of the CDR3 is 14 residues.

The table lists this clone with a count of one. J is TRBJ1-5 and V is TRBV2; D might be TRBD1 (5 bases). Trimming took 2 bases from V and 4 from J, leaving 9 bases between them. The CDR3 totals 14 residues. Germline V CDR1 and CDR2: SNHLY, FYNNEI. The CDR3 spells CASSERQRNQPQHF. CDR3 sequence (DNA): TGTGCCAGCAGTGAACGACAGAGGAATCAGCCCCAGCATTTT.

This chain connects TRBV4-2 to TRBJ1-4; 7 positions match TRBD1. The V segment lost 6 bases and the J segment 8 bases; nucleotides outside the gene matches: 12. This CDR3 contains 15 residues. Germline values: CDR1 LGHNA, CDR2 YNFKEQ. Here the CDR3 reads CASSPKTGPSEKLFF. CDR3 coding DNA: TGTGCCAGCAGTCCTAAGACAGGGCCCTCCGAAAAACTGTTTTTT.

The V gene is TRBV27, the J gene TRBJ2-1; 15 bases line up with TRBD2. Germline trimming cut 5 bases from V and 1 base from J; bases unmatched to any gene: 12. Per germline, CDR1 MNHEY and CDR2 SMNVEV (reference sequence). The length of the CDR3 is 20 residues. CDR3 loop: CASSKGLAGGTTSSYNEQFF. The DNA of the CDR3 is TGTGCCAGCAGTAAGGGACTAGCGGGAGGCACAACCTCTTCCTACAATGAGCAGTTCTTC.

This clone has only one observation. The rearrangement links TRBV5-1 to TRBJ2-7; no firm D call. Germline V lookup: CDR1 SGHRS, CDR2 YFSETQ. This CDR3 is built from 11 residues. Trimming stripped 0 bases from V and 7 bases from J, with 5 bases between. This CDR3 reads CASSLAPEQYF. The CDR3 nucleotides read TGCGCCAGCAGCTTGGCCCCTGAGCAGTACTTC.

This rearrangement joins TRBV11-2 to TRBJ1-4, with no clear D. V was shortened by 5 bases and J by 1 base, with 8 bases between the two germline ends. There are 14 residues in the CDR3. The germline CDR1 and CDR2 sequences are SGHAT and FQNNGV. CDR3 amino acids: CASSVPGTNEKLFF. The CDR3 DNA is TGTGCCAGCAGCGTCCCCGGAACTAATGAAAAACTGTTTTTT.

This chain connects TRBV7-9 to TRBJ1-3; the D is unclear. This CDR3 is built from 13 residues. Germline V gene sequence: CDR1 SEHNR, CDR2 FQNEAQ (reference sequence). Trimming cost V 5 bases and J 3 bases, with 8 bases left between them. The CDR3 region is CASSRDNGNTIYF. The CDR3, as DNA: TGTGCCAGCAGCCGGGATAATGGAAACACCATATATTTT.

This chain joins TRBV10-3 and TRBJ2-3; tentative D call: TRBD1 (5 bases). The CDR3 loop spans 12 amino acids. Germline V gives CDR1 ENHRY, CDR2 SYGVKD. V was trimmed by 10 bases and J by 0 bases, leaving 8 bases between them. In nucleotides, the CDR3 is TGTGCCACAGGGCTTAGCACAGATACGCAGTATTTT. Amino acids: CATGLSTDTQYF.

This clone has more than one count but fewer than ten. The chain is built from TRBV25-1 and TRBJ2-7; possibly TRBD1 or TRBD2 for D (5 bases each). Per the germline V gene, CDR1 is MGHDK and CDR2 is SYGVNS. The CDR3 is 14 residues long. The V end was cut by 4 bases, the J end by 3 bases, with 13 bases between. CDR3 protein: CASSGGDGVYEQYF. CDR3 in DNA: TGTGCCAGCAGTGGAGGGGACGGAGTCTACGAGCAGTACTTC.

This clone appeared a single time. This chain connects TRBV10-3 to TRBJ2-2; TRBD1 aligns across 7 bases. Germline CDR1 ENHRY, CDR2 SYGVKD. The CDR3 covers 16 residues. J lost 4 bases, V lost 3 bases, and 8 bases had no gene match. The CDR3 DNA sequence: TGTGCCATCAGTGAACCATCGACAGGGTCCACCGGGGAGCTGTTTTTT. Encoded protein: CAISEPSTGSTGELFF.

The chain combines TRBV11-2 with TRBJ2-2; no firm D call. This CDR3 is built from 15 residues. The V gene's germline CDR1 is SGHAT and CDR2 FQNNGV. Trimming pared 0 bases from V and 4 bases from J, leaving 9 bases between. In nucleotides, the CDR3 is TGTGCCAGCAGCTTAGATTTCATGGGCACCGGGGAGCTGTTTTTT. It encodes CASSLDFMGTGELFF.

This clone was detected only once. CDR3 nucleotide sequence: TGTGCCAGCAGTTTAGACCGACTAGCCGCATCCTACGAGCAGTACTTC. Amino acids: CASSLDRLAASYEQYF. This chain links TRBV27 with TRBJ2-7; 7 bases are a match to TRBD2. V shed 2 bases and J 1 base; nucleotides not matched to a gene: 8. CDR1 MNHEY and CDR2 SMNVEV come from the germline V gene (reference sequence). The CDR3 length is 16 residues.

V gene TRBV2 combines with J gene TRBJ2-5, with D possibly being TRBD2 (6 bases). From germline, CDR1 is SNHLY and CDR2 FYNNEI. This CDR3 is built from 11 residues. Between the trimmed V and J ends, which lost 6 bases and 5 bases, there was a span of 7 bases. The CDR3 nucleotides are TGTGCCAGCAGGAGCGGGGAGACCCAGTACTTC. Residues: CASRSGETQYF.

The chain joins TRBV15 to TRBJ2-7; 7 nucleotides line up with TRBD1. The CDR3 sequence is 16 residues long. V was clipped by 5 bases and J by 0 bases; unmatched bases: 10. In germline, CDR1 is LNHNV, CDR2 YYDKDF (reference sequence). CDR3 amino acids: CATSDGQVQSSYEQYF. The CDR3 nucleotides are TGTGCCACCAGCGACGGACAGGTCCAAAGCTCCTACGAGCAGTACTTC.

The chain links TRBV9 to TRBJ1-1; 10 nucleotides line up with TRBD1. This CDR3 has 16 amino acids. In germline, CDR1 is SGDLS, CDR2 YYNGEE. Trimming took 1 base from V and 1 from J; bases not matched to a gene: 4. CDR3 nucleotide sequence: TGTGCCAGCAGCGTAAACCGGGACAGGGGGAACACTGAAGCTTTCTTT. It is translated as CASSVNRDRGNTEAFF.

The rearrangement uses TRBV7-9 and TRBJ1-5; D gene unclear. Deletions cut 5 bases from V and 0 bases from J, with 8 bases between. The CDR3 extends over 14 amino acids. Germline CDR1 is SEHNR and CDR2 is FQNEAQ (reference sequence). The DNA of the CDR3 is TGTGCCAGCAGCCGCGGGTATAGCAATCAGCCCCAGCATTTT. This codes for CASSRGYSNQPQHF.

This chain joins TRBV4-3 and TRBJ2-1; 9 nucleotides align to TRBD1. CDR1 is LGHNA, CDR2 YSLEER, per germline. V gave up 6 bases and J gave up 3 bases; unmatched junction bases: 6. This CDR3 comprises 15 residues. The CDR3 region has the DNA TGCGCCAGCAGTTACGACAGGGGGGTCTACAATGAGCAGTTCTTC. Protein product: CASSYDRGVYNEQFF.

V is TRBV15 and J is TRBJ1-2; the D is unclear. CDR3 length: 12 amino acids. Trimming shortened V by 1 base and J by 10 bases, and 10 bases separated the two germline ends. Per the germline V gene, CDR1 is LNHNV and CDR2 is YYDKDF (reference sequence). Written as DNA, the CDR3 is TGTGCCACCAGCAGAGTCCGGGAATACTACACCTTC. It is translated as CATSRVREYYTF.

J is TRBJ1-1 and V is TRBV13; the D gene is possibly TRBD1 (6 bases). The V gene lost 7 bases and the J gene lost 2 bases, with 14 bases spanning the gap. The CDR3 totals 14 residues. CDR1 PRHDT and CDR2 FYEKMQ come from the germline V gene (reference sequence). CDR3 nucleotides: TGTGCCAGCACCCCTCGGGGACAAAACACTGAAGCTTTCTTT. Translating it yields CASTPRGQNTEAFF.

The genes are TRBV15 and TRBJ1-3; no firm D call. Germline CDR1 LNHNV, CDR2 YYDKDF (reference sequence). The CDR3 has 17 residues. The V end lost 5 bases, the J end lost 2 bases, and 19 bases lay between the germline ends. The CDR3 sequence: CATSPRSRAPTGNTIYF. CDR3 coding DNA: TGTGCCACCAGCCCTAGGAGCAGAGCACCAACTGGAAACACCATATATTTT.

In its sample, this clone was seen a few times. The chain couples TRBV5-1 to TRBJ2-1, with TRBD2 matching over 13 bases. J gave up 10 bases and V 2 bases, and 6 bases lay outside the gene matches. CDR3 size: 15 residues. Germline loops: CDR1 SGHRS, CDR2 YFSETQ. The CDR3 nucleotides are TGCGCCAGCAGCTTTATTGCGACTAGCGGGGGGGAGCAGTTCTTC. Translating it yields CASSFIATSGGEQFF.